This T cell receptor (beta chain) originates from a study of identical twins. Study-wide points: Models underestimated out-of-frame TCR alpha sharing in monozygotic twins.

A universal primer site was added by template switching, and unique molecular identifiers were carried by the cDNA. MiXCR, run by TCRdb on the 5' RACE reads, gives a single entry per CDR3 protein. The sample consists of a few hundred thousand distinct CDR3 sequences, 15% to 20% of them appearing once. Germline V lookup: CDR1 DFQATT, CDR2 SNEGSKA (reference sequence). This CDR3 comprises 14 residues. Trimming took 0 bases from V and 4 from J, leaving 10 bases between them. Concerning this clonotype itself: Its antigen is still unknown.

This rearrangement joins TRBV20-1 to TRBJ2-4; D is uncertain. Sequencing input: naive T cells sorted from blood. This receptor was identified in a man between 45 and 60 years old in good health. CDR3 DNA sequence: TGCAGTGCTAGAGATCTAGATATTAAAAACATTCAGTACTTC. Residues: CSARDLDIKNIQYF.